These T cell receptor beta chains were read from a single sample in a study of T cell responses to AZD1222 COVID-19 vaccine. Clones were read by immunoSEQ multiplex PCR, and TCRdb kept only the in-frame ones, dropping some. The profile covers about 270,000 clones, with around 93% appearing a single time and approximately 0.52% taken by the ten largest. The sample in question was peripheral blood, obtained 28 days after the second AZD1222 dose. Receptors originate from an adult who received the AZD1222 COVID-19 vaccine. Both conserved end residues are part of each CDR3. The D gene is left open where the match is weak. Size is stated for part of the rows, as once, few or many counts, or as a class when the clone is expanded.

v_call: TRBV7-8
clone_size: NA
d_call: TRBD2
j_call: TRBJ2-2
cdr3_nt: TGTGCCAGCAGCCCGGTGGTTCTAGCGGGAGTATCCGGGGAGCTGTTTTTT
cdr3_aa: CASSPVVLAGVSGELFF

v_call: TRBV28
clone_size: NA
d_call: NA
j_call: TRBJ1-3
cdr3_nt: TGTGCCAGCAGTTTAACGGGACATAACTCTGGAAACACCATATATTTT
cdr3_aa: CASSLTGHNSGNTIYF

v_call: TRBV18
clone_size: NA
d_call: TRBD2
j_call: TRBJ2-7
cdr3_nt: TGTGCCAGCTCACCGGGACTAGCGGGAGTCTACGAGCAGTACTTC
cdr3_aa: CASSPGLAGVYEQYF

v_call: TRBV3-1/TRBV3-2
clone_size: NA
d_call: NA
j_call: TRBJ2-5
cdr3_nt: TGTGCCAGCAGCCAAGTAAGGGGGCCTAGCGGTTTTAAAGAGACCCAGTACTTC
cdr3_aa: CASSQVRGPSGFKETQYF

v_call: TRBV5-4
clone_size: NA
d_call: TRBD2
j_call: TRBJ2-7
cdr3_nt: TGTGCCAGCAGCTTGCAGGGAGGGTACGAGCAGTACTTC
cdr3_aa: CASSLQGGYEQYF

v_call: TRBV6-2/TRBV6-3
clone_size: NA
d_call: TRBD1
j_call: TRBJ1-3
cdr3_nt: TGTGCCAGCAGTTTGGGACAGCGTGGAAACACCATATATTTT
cdr3_aa: CASSLGQRGNTIYF

v_call: TRBV28
clone_size: NA
d_call: TRBD1
j_call: TRBJ1-5
cdr3_nt: TGTGCCAGCAGCCAAACCAGGGGGGCTCAGCCCCAGCATTTT
cdr3_aa: CASSQTRGAQPQHF

v_call: TRBV5-6
clone_size: NA
d_call: NA
j_call: TRBJ2-3
cdr3_nt: TGTGCCAGCAGCTTGTGGGACCCCGTGGATACGCAGTATTTT
cdr3_aa: CASSLWDPVDTQYF

v_call: TRBV5-6
clone_size: NA
d_call: NA
j_call: TRBJ2-7
cdr3_nt: TGTGCCAGCAGCGGGGGGACAGACTACGAGCAGTACTTC
cdr3_aa: CASSGGTDYEQYF

v_call: TRBV9
clone_size: NA
d_call: NA
j_call: TRBJ1-2
cdr3_nt: TGTGCCAGCAGCGCCCCGAGCTATGGCTACACCTTC
cdr3_aa: CASSAPSYGYTF

v_call: TRBV11-2
clone_size: NA
d_call: TRBD2
j_call: TRBJ2-7
cdr3_nt: TGTGCCAGCAGCGGTATAGCGGGCTCCTACGAGCAGTACTTC
cdr3_aa: CASSGIAGSYEQYF

v_call: TRBV7-9
clone_size: NA
d_call: NA
j_call: TRBJ2-5
cdr3_nt: TGTGCCAGCAGGGAAACAGGGAGAGAGACCCAGTACTTC
cdr3_aa: CASRETGRETQYF

v_call: TRBV2
clone_size: NA
d_call: NA
j_call: TRBJ1-4
cdr3_nt: TGTGCCAGCAGCGGGGCGTTAGCTGAAAAACTGTTTTTT
cdr3_aa: CASSGALAEKLFF

v_call: TRBV5-1
clone_size: NA
d_call: TRBD1
j_call: TRBJ1-4
cdr3_nt: TGCGCCAGCAGGGGACAGGGCCCTAATGAAAAACTGTTTTTT
cdr3_aa: CASRGQGPNEKLFF

v_call: TRBV5-5
clone_size: NA
d_call: NA
j_call: TRBJ1-4
cdr3_nt: TGTGCCAGCAGCTCCCGGGACTATAATGAAAAACTGTTTTTT
cdr3_aa: CASSSRDYNEKLFF

v_call: TRBV2
clone_size: NA
d_call: NA
j_call: TRBJ1-2
cdr3_nt: TGTGCCAGCAGTGAAGGAGGGGCTCTTGAGGGCTACACCTTC
cdr3_aa: CASSEGGALEGYTF

v_call: TRBV28
clone_size: NA
d_call: NA
j_call: TRBJ2-7
cdr3_nt: TGTGCCAGCAGTTCCGACAGCTACGAGCAGTACTTC
cdr3_aa: CASSSDSYEQYF

v_call: TRBV27
clone_size: NA
d_call: NA
j_call: TRBJ1-1
cdr3_nt: TGTGCCAGCAGTTTCAGAAGTACGGGGACTGAAGCTTTCTTT
cdr3_aa: CASSFRSTGTEAFF

v_call: TRBV20-1
clone_size: NA
d_call: NA
j_call: TRBJ2-7
cdr3_nt: TGCAGTGCTAGTCCCGTCGGCACCTACGAGCAGTACTTC
cdr3_aa: CSASPVGTYEQYF

v_call: TRBV6-5
clone_size: NA
d_call: NA
j_call: TRBJ2-2
cdr3_nt: TGTGCCAGCTCGATTGGCACCGGGGAGCTGTTTTTT
cdr3_aa: CASSIGTGELFF

v_call: TRBV4-3
clone_size: NA
d_call: NA
j_call: TRBJ1-5
cdr3_nt: TGCGCCAGCAGCCGGGACACCGACGAGCCCCAGCATTTT
cdr3_aa: CASSRDTDEPQHF

v_call: TRBV2
clone_size: few
d_call: NA
j_call: TRBJ2-7
cdr3_nt: TGTGCCAGCAGACGGGACGCCAACTACGAGCAGTACTTC
cdr3_aa: CASRRDANYEQYF

v_call: TRBV7-6
clone_size: NA
d_call: TRBD1
j_call: TRBJ2-7
cdr3_nt: TGTGCCAGCAGCTTCGGACAGGGTAGGGGCGAGCAGTACTTC
cdr3_aa: CASSFGQGRGEQYF

v_call: TRBV3-1/TRBV3-2
clone_size: NA
d_call: TRBD1
j_call: TRBJ1-2
cdr3_nt: TGTGCCAGCAGCCAGGGACAGGGAGGTGGCTACACCTTC
cdr3_aa: CASSQGQGGGYTF

v_call: TRBV6-5
clone_size: NA
d_call: TRBD1
j_call: TRBJ1-5
cdr3_nt: TGTGCCAGCAGCCCCGACAGGGGACCCAATCAGCCCCAGCATTTT
cdr3_aa: CASSPDRGPNQPQHF

v_call: TRBV24-1
clone_size: NA
d_call: NA
j_call: TRBJ1-5
cdr3_nt: TGTGCCACCAGTGAGGGCGGAGGGAATCAGCCCCAGCATTTT
cdr3_aa: CATSEGGGNQPQHF

v_call: TRBV2
clone_size: once
d_call: NA
j_call: TRBJ1-3
cdr3_nt: TGTGCCAGCAGTGGCACGGGGTTCCCCTTCGGAAACACCATATATTTT
cdr3_aa: CASSGTGFPFGNTIYF

v_call: TRBV28
clone_size: NA
d_call: NA
j_call: TRBJ1-3
cdr3_nt: TGTGCCAGCAGCCGTACAGGGTCTGGAAACACCATATATTTT
cdr3_aa: CASSRTGSGNTIYF

v_call: TRBV7-2
clone_size: NA
d_call: NA
j_call: TRBJ2-5
cdr3_nt: TGTGCCAGCAGCTCCCAGGGGTTCCAAGAGACCCAGTACTTC
cdr3_aa: CASSSQGFQETQYF

v_call: TRBV27
clone_size: NA
d_call: NA
j_call: TRBJ2-2
cdr3_nt: TGTGCCAGCAGGACACAGACGTCGAACACCGGGGAGCTGTTTTTT
cdr3_aa: CASRTQTSNTGELFF

v_call: TRBV5-4
clone_size: NA
d_call: NA
j_call: TRBJ1-5
cdr3_nt: TGTGCCAGCAGCTTGTATGGTCATCAGCCCCAGCATTTT
cdr3_aa: CASSLYGHQPQHF

v_call: TRBV7-3
clone_size: NA
d_call: TRBD1
j_call: TRBJ1-6
cdr3_nt: TGTGCCAGCAGCCGACAGGGAGCGGGATCACCCCTCCACTTT
cdr3_aa: CASSRQGAGSPLHF

v_call: TRBV6-5
clone_size: NA
d_call: NA
j_call: TRBJ2-1
cdr3_nt: TGTGCCAGCAGTTACAGGGGCAGGGTTAATGAGCAGTTCTTC
cdr3_aa: CASSYRGRVNEQFF

v_call: TRBV24-1
clone_size: NA
d_call: NA
j_call: TRBJ2-1
cdr3_nt: TGTGCCACTGGGACTTATCCCTACAATGAGCAGTTCTTC
cdr3_aa: CATGTYPYNEQFF

v_call: TRBV5-1
clone_size: NA
d_call: TRBD2
j_call: TRBJ2-1
cdr3_nt: TGCGCCAGCAGATTCACTAGCGGGTCCTACAATGAGCAGTTCTTC
cdr3_aa: CASRFTSGSYNEQFF

v_call: TRBV7-9
clone_size: NA
d_call: NA
j_call: TRBJ2-3
cdr3_nt: TGTGCCAGCAGCTTAAGGCGGGGTTTACCTACTAGCACAGATACGCAGTATTTT
cdr3_aa: CASSLRRGLPTSTDTQYF

v_call: TRBV28
clone_size: NA
d_call: NA
j_call: TRBJ1-2
cdr3_nt: TGTGCCAGCAGTTTAGGGGGACGGTTTCCGGGTTATGGCTACACCTTC
cdr3_aa: CASSLGGRFPGYGYTF

v_call: TRBV2
clone_size: NA
d_call: TRBD1
j_call: TRBJ1-2
cdr3_nt: TGTGCCAGCACTAGACAGGGAGGCTATGGCTACACCTTC
cdr3_aa: CASTRQGGYGYTF

v_call: TRBV7-2
clone_size: few
d_call: NA
j_call: TRBJ1-1
cdr3_nt: TGTGCCAGCAGCTTAGATATACAGTTCAATACTGAAGCTTTCTTT
cdr3_aa: CASSLDIQFNTEAFF

v_call: TRBV2
clone_size: NA
d_call: NA
j_call: TRBJ1-3
cdr3_nt: TGTGCCAGCAGCCCCCGGGCCTCTGGAAACACCATATATTTT
cdr3_aa: CASSPRASGNTIYF

v_call: TRBV7-7
clone_size: once
d_call: NA
j_call: TRBJ2-2
cdr3_nt: TGTGCTAGCAGCTTAGATTGGGGTTCCGTGGAGCTGTTTTTT
cdr3_aa: CASSLDWGSVELFF

v_call: TRBV7-6
clone_size: NA
d_call: TRBD1
j_call: TRBJ2-7
cdr3_nt: TGTGCCAGCAGCCCCCGGGGACAGGGATCCTACGAGCAGTACTTC
cdr3_aa: CASSPRGQGSYEQYF

v_call: TRBV11-2
clone_size: NA
d_call: NA
j_call: TRBJ2-5
cdr3_nt: TGTGCCAGCAGCTTAGATCGAACAGAGACCCAGTACTTC
cdr3_aa: CASSLDRTETQYF

v_call: TRBV28
clone_size: once
d_call: NA
j_call: TRBJ1-2
cdr3_nt: TGTGCCAGCAGGAGTAACTATGGCTACACCTTC
cdr3_aa: CASRSNYGYTF